The TCR beta chain described here comes from a study of technical replicates of blood from a handful of donors. The method was immunoSEQ multiplex PCR; TCRdb's version includes in-frame clones alone and lacks a portion of them. The profile shows about 69,000 clones, over 80% of them singletons. This clone appeared once. The germline gives CDR1 GTSNPN, CDR2 SVGIG (reference sequence). The CDR3 consists of 15 residues. With V trimmed by 2 bases and J by 6 bases, 7 bases remained unmatched. The sequence was obtained from a human donor in good health. Some clones in this sample may be carry-over from other donors' samples. The gene calls are TRBV30 and TRBJ2-2; 9 nucleotides match TRBD2. The sequencing sample was made of PBMCs. The CDR3 reads CAWSIAGGPPGELFF. The CDR3 DNA reads as TGTGCCTGGAGTATTGCGGGAGGGCCCCCCGGGGAGCTGTTTTTT.